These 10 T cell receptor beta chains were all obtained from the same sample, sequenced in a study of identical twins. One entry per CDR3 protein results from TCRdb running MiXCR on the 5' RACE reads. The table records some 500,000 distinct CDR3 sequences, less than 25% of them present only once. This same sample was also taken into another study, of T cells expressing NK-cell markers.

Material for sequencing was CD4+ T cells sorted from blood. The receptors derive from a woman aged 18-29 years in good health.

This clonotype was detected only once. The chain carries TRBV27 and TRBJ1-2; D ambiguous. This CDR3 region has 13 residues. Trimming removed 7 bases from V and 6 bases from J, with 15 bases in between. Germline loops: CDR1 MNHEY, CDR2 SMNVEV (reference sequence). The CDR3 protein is CASKQLGRHGYTF. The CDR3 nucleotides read TGTGCCAGCAAGCAATTAGGACGTCATGGCTACACCTTC.

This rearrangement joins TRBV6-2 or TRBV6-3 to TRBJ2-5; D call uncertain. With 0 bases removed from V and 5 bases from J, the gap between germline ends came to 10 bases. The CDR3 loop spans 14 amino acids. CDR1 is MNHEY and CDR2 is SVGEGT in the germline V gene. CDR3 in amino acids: CASSYSNLAETQYF. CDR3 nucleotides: TGTGCCAGCAGTTACTCGAACTTGGCGGAGACCCAGTACTTC.

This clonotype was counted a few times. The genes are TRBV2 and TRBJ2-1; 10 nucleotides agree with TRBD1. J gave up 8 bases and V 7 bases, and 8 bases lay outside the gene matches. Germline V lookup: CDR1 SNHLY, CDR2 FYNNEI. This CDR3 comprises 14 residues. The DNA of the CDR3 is TGTGCCAGCACCCGACAGGGGGCGGGCGATGAGCAGTTCTTC. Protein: CASTRQGAGDEQFF.

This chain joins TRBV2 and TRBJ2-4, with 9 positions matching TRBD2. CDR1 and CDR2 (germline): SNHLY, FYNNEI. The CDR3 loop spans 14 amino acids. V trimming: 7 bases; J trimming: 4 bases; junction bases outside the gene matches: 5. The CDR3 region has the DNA TGTGCCAGCAAGATGCGGGAGGGAAAAAACATTCAGTACTTC. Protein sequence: CASKMREGKNIQYF.

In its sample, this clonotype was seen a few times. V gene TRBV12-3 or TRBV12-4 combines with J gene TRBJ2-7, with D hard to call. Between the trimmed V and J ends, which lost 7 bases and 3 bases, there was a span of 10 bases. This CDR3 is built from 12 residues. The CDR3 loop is CASTFPRYEQYF. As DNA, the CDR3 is TGTGCCAGCACCTTTCCCCGCTACGAGCAGTACTTC.

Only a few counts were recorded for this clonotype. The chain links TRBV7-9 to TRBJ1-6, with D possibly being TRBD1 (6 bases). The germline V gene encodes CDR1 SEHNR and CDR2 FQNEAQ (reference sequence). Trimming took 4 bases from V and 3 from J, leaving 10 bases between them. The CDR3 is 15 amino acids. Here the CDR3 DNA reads TGTGCCAGCAGCTCCGACAGGTTCTATAATTCACCCCTCCACTTT. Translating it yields CASSSDRFYNSPLHF.

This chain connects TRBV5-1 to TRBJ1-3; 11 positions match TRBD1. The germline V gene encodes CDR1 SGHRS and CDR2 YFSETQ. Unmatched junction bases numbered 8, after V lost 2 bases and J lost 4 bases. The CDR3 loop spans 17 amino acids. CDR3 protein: CASSLPGQGGAGNTIYF. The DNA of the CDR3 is TGCGCCAGCAGCTTACCGGGACAGGGGGGCGCCGGAAACACCATATATTTT. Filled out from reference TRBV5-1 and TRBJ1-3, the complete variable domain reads KAGVTQTPRYLIKTRGQQVTLSCSPISGHRSVSWYQQTPGQGLQFLFEYFSETQRNKGNFPGRFSGRQFSNSRSEMNVSTLELGDSALYLCASSLPGQGGAGNTIYFGEGSWLTVV.

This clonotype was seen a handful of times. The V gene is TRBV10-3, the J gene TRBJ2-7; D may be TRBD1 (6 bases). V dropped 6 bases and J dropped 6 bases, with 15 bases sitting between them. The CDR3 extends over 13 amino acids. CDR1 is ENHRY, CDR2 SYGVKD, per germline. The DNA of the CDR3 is TGTGCCATCAGACCACAGGGAAACAGCGAGCAGTACTTC. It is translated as CAIRPQGNSEQYF.

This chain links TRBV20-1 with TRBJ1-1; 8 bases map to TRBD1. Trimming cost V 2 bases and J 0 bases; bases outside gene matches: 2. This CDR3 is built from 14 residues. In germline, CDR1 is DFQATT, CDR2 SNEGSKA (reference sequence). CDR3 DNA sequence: TGCAGTGCTAGACAGGGGGCCTTGAACACTGAAGCTTTCTTT. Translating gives CSARQGALNTEAFF.

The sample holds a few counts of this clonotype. As DNA, the CDR3 is TGTGCCAGCAGTTACTCCCCCGGGACTAGTTACGAGCAGTACTTC. Translated, it gives CASSYSPGTSYEQYF. The chain recombines TRBV6-5 with TRBJ2-7; TRBD2 matches at 8 bases. J lost 4 bases, V lost 0 bases, and 5 bases had no gene match. Germline values: CDR1 MNHEY, CDR2 SVGAGI. This CDR3 is built from 15 residues.